This T cell receptor beta chain was sequenced during a study of early T cells in non-severe SARS-CoV-2 infection. Background on the study: Sequencing of unsorted whole blood was done on bulk RNA, leaving chains unpaired. Study-level findings and limits: Private and CD4 specificities were missed by VDJdb matching, which favored anti-spike CD8 responses.

In its sample, this clonotype was seen a few times. Its antigen is unknown. Germline-derived CDR1 and CDR2 are SGHVS and FNYEAQ. The V end was cut by 2 bases, the J end by 7 bases, with 15 bases between. The CDR3 length is 15 residues. Individual cDNA molecules were tagged with unique molecular identifiers. MiXCR, applied by TCRdb to the 5' RACE reads, yields one record per CDR3 protein. The sample has around 70,000 distinct CDR3 sequences, approximately 9.1% seen once. The sample consisted of whole blood. The chain links TRBV7-6 to TRBJ2-1, with D possibly matching TRBD2 (5 bases). The TCR sequence derives from an adult who was a healthcare worker with PCR-confirmed SARS-CoV-2 infection or an uninfected control (not recorded which). The CDR3 sequence is CASSLFLAETNEQFF. CDR3 in DNA: TGTGCCAGCAGCTTATTCCTAGCCGAAACAAATGAGCAGTTCTTC. Combining the CDR3 with reference TRBV7-6 and TRBJ2-1 gives the whole variable domain GAGVSQSPRYKVTKRGQDVALRCDPISGHVSLYWYRQALGQGPEFLTYFNYEAQQDKSGLPNDRFSAERPEGSISTLTIQRTEQRDSAMYRCASSLFLAETNEQFFGPGTRLTVL.